This is a list of T cell receptor beta chains from one sample in a study of regulatory T cells in long-lasting Graves disease. TCRdb itself ran the multiplex PCR reads through MiXCR, one entry per CDR3 protein. This sample yields 390,000 or so distinct CDR3 sequences, of which less than 30% are seen a single time; 25% to 30% belongs to the top ten. The sample here was peripheral blood mononuclear cells (PBMCs), taken when the disease was refractory, from a patient treated with antithyroid drugs. These receptors all stem from a woman between 35 and 50 years old with Graves disease. The CDR3 runs from the conserved cysteine through the conserved F or W. A D gene is named only where the DNA matches it firmly. Size is stated for part of the rows, as once, few or many counts, or as a class when the clone is expanded.

clone size	D gene	V gene	J gene	CDR3 DNA	CDR3 protein
many	.	TRBV28	TRBJ2-3	TGTGCCAGCAGTTTGATTGTCAGCCCTAGCACAGATACGCAGTATTTT	CASSLIVSPSTDTQYF
.	.	TRBV11-1	TRBJ2-1	TGTGCCAGCAGCTCTTCGGCGGAGGGCTACAATGAGCAGTTCTTC	CASSSSAEGYNEQFF
.	TRBD1	TRBV28	TRBJ1-3	TGTGCCAGCAGCTCCCCGACAGGGTATGGAAACACCATATATTTT	CASSSPTGYGNTIYF
.	.	TRBV10-2	TRBJ1-1	TGCGCCAGCACTGAGAACACTGAAGCTCTCTTT	CASTENTEALF
few	.	TRBV9	TRBJ1-1	TGTGCCAGCAGCTACGGACGGGGGGACACTGAAGCTTTCTTT	CASSYGRGDTEAFF
few	.	TRBV4-1	TRBJ1-1	TGCGCCAGCAGCCAAAATCGGAACACTGAAGCTTTCTTT	CASSQNRNTEAFF
few	.	TRBV24-1	TRBJ2-5	TGTGCCACCAGTGATCCCCGGGACGGGCAAGAGACCCAGTACTTC	CATSDPRDGQETQYF
.	TRBD1	TRBV4-1	TRBJ2-7	TGCGCCAGCAGCCCAACAGGGGGCGGCTCCTACGAGCAGTACTTC	CASSPTGGGSYEQYF
many	.	TRBV6-2/TRBV6-3	TRBJ1-5	TGTGCCAGCAGTTACGGAGGATGGCAGCCCCAGCATTTT	CASSYGGWQPQHF
.	.	TRBV24-1	TRBJ1-6	TGTGCCACCTTAGCCACTCGACCTAATTCACCCCTCCACTTT	CATLATRPNSPLHF
few	TRBD1	TRBV5-6	TRBJ2-7	TGTGCCAGCAGCCTCTGGGACAGGTTTTCCTACGAGCAGTACTTC	CASSLWDRFSYEQYF
many	.	TRBV28	TRBJ1-2	TGTGCCAGCAGTCGTGGACAGCCCTATGGCTACACCTTC	CASSRGQPYGYTF
.	.	TRBV12-3/TRBV12-4	TRBJ1-6	TGTGCCAGCAGTTTTTCAGGCTTTGAGTCCCTCCACTTT	CASSFSGFESLHF
few	.	TRBV30	TRBJ2-2	TGTGCCTGGAGTGCTACAGGGTACACCGGGGAGCTGTTTTTT	CAWSATGYTGELFF
many	.	TRBV27	TRBJ2-2	TGTGCCAGCAGCCCCCTGGCGACAAACACCGGGGAGCTGTTTTTT	CASSPLATNTGELFF
.	.	TRBV7-9	TRBJ2-7	TGTGCCAGCAGAAAATCCAGGGGGGTCTCCTACGAGCAGTACTTC	CASRKSRGVSYEQYF
few	.	TRBV5-1	TRBJ1-1	TGCGCCAGCAGCTTCAGGGAGGGGGGTGAAGCTTTCTTT	CASSFREGGEAFF
few	.	TRBV4-1	TRBJ1-2	TGCGCCAGCAGCCAAGGACAGACTCTTAACTATGGCTACACCTTC	CASSQGQTLNYGYTF
many	.	TRBV2	TRBJ1-3	TGTGCCAGCAGTGAACGGAGGCGCTCTGGAAACACCATATATTTT	CASSERRRSGNTIYF
many	TRBD2	TRBV15	TRBJ2-5	TGTGCCACCAGCGAACTAGCGGGAGGAGAACGGGAGGAGACCCAGTACTTC	CATSELAGGEREETQYF
many	TRBD1	TRBV28	TRBJ1-5	TGTGCCAGCAGTTGGACAGGGCGTCAGCCCCAGCATTTT	CASSWTGRQPQHF
many	TRBD1	TRBV29-1	TRBJ1-5	TGCAGCGTTAGCGGACAGGGGGGTCAGCCCCAGCATTTT	CSVSGQGGQPQHF
many	TRBD2	TRBV12-3/TRBV12-4	TRBJ2-1	TGTGCCAGCAGCTTAGCGGGAGGGCCACGGGATGAGCAGTTCTTC	CASSLAGGPRDEQFF
many	.	TRBV15	TRBJ2-2	TGTGCCACCAGCAGAGCCTCTATCACCGGGGAGCTGTTTTTT	CATSRASITGELFF
.	TRBD2	TRBV25-1	TRBJ2-4	TGTGCCAGCAGTGCAAGCGGGGGAGCCAAAAACATTCAGTACTTC	CASSASGGAKNIQYF
many	.	TRBV15	TRBJ2-5	TGTGCCACCAGCATGACAGGGAGGGAGACCCAGTACTTC	CATSMTGRETQYF
.	TRBD1	TRBV2	TRBJ1-5	TGTGCCAGCAGCACTCTGGGGGACAGGGGGAATCAGCCCCAGCATTTT	CASSTLGDRGNQPQHF
.	TRBD1	TRBV2	TRBJ2-2	TGTGCCAGCGGGGAGCCCAGGACAGGGGGCACGGGGGAGCTGTTTTTT	CASGEPRTGGTGELFF
few	TRBD2	TRBV28	TRBJ2-1	TGTGCCAGCAGTTTACTCCTAGCGGGGGGGGACAATGAGCAGTTCTTC	CASSLLLAGGDNEQFF
.	.	TRBV20-1	TRBJ1-1	TGCAGTGCTGGAAGACTGGAGCGAAAAGCTTTCTTT	CSAGRLERKAFF
.	.	TRBV5-1	TRBJ1-5	TGCGCCAGCAGCTTGGTGGGCCCGCAGCCCCAGCATTTT	CASSLVGPQPQHF
many	.	TRBV7-8	TRBJ2-7	TGTGCCAGCAGCGTGGAATGGGACCCAACCTACGAGCAGTACTTC	CASSVEWDPTYEQYF